These 24 T cell receptor beta chains originate from one sample sequenced in a study of blood T cell repertoires in COVID-19. Data came from immunoSEQ multiplex PCR; TCRdb stores just in-frame clones and leaves some out. The table lists some 220,000 clones, about 86% of them singletons. What was sequenced was PBMCs or T cells enriched from blood (not recorded which). These receptors were collected from a woman aged 40 to 50 with acute COVID-19.

This chain links TRBV5-6 with TRBJ2-1; no clear D gene. The CDR3 contains 11 residues. Germline V gives CDR1 SGHDT, CDR2 YYEEEE. V lost 0 bases, J lost 8 bases, and 3 bases lay in between. The CDR3 DNA sequence: TGTGCCAGCAGCTTGGCCGATGAGCAGTTCTTC. Residues: CASSLADEQFF.

The gene calls are TRBV6-5 and TRBJ1-2; D ambiguous. Looked up from germline, CDR1 is MNHEY and CDR2 is SVGAGI. V was cut by 8 bases and J by 4 bases, with 8 bases left in between. The CDR3 extends over 11 amino acids. The CDR3 sequence is CASPPSYGYTF. For the CDR3, the DNA is TGTGCCAGCCCCCCGAGCTATGGCTACACCTTC.

The chain joins TRBV11-2 to TRBJ1-2; D remains ambiguous. From germline, CDR1 is SGHAT and CDR2 FQNNGV. Trimming removed 5 bases from V and 4 bases from J, with 11 bases in between. This CDR3 is 13 amino acids long. CDR3 in amino acids: CASSTRMTYGYTF. CDR3 coding DNA: TGTGCCAGCAGCACGCGGATGACCTATGGCTACACCTTC.

V and J are TRBV18 and TRBJ2-1, with TRBD1 identical over 9 bases. CDR1 and CDR2 (germline): KGHSH, LQKENI. The CDR3 is 15 amino acids. V dropped 4 bases and J dropped 4; count of bases not matched to a gene: 5. CDR3 DNA: TGTGCCAGCTCACGGGGACAGGGTGGATACAATGAGCAGTTCTTC. It codes for CASSRGQGGYNEQFF.

V and J are TRBV5-1 and TRBJ1-3; TRBD1 is a possible D gene (5 bases). Germline V gene data show CDR1 as SGHRS and CDR2 as YFSETQ. There are 14 residues in the CDR3. Trimming removed 4 bases from V and 3 bases from J, with 11 bases in between. Written as DNA, the CDR3 is TGCGCCAGCAGCAAGGGACTGCTTGGAAACACCATATATTTT. Its protein is CASSKGLLGNTIYF.

The chain combines TRBV5-1 with TRBJ2-2; 8 bases map to TRBD1. The V and J ends lost 1 base and 0 bases, in that order; junction bases with no gene match: 8. The V gene's germline CDR1 is SGHRS and CDR2 YFSETQ. CDR3 size: 18 residues. CDR3 in DNA: TGCGCCAGCAGCTTGAACCCGACAGGGGCTACGAACACCGGGGAGCTGTTTTTT. It is translated as CASSLNPTGATNTGELFF.

This clone occurred a few times. Distinct nucleotide sequences in the sample also encode this CDR3. The rearrangement uses TRBV29-1 and TRBJ2-7; 7 bases align to TRBD1. In germline, CDR1 is SQVTM, CDR2 ANQGSEA. CDR3 length equals 12 residues. J was trimmed by 6 bases and V by 4 bases; bases with no gene match: 6. This CDR3 is CSVGQGRSEQYF. CDR3 sequence (DNA): TGCAGCGTTGGACAGGGACGGTCCGAGCAGTACTTC.

This chain links TRBV7-8 with TRBJ1-4; TRBD1 might be the D (5 bases). Germline-derived CDR1 and CDR2 are SGHVS and FQNEAQ. Trimming pared 1 base from V and 4 bases from J, leaving 10 bases between. This CDR3 comprises 15 residues. The CDR3 sequence is CASSLVSRVNEKLFF. The CDR3 region has the DNA TGTGCCAGCAGCTTAGTTTCCAGGGTTAATGAAAAACTGTTTTTT.

This chain joins TRBV6-1 and TRBJ2-5, with a tentative D call TRBD2 (5 bases). Germline V CDR1 and CDR2: MNHNS, SASEGT. This CDR3 has 14 amino acids. The ends were cut back, 1 base at V and 2 bases at J, with 8 bases in the middle. The CDR3, as DNA: TGTGCCAGCAGTGAAGGACTACAACAAGAGACCCAGTACTTC. As protein: CASSEGLQQETQYF.

The CDR3 sequence is CSVGLYRDGYTF. In nucleotides, the CDR3 is TGCAGCGTTGGGTTATACAGGGATGGCTACACCTTC. The chain joins TRBV29-1 to TRBJ1-2; possibly TRBD1 for D (6 bases). Trimming removed 4 bases at V and 6 bases at J, with 12 bases between. The CDR3 loop spans 12 amino acids. CDR1 is SQVTM and CDR2 is ANQGSEA in the germline V gene. Complete variable domain (other parts from reference TRBV29-1 and TRBJ1-2): SAVISQKPSRDICQRGTSLTIQCQVDSQVTMMFWYRQQPGQSLTLIATANQGSEATYESGFVIDKFPISRPNLTFSTLTVSNMSPEDSSIYLCSVGLYRDGYTFGSGTRLTVV.

The chain links TRBV19 to TRBJ2-3; TRBD2 is a possible D gene (6 bases). Germline loops: CDR1 LNHDA, CDR2 SQIVND (reference sequence). Trimming pared 1 base from V and 4 bases from J, leaving 9 bases between. The CDR3 is made up of 14 amino acids. CDR3 loop: CASSIAGAPDTQYF. DNA of the CDR3: TGTGCCAGTAGTATAGCGGGAGCCCCAGATACGCAGTATTTT.

The chain recombines TRBV30 with TRBJ2-7, with 10 nucleotides matching TRBD1. The CDR3 covers 13 residues. The junction had 5 bases not matched to a gene; V was cut back by 3 bases and J by 6 bases. Per the germline V gene, CDR1 is GTSNPN and CDR2 is SVGIG (reference sequence). The CDR3 sequence: CAWSGQGVSEQYF. The CDR3 nucleotides are TGTGCCTGGAGCGGACAGGGGGTAAGCGAGCAGTACTTC.

DNA of the CDR3: TGTGCCAGCAGCTTAGATCGGTACACTGAAGCTTTCTTT. The encoded protein is CASSLDRYTEAFF. The J gene is TRBJ1-1, the V gene TRBV7-7, with D unclear. Trimming stripped 1 base from V and 3 bases from J, with 6 bases between. Germline V CDR1 and CDR2: SSHAT, FNYEAQ (reference sequence). The CDR3 spans 13 residues. The whole variable domain, filled in from reference TRBV7-7 and TRBJ1-1, reads GAGVSQSPRYKVTKRGQDVTLRCDPISSHATLYWYQQALGQGPEFLTYFNYEAQPDKSGLPSDRFSAERPEGSISTLTIQRTEQRDSAMYRCASSLDRYTEAFFGQGTRLTVV.

The chain couples TRBV5-1 to TRBJ1-5; 9 bases agree with TRBD1. The J segment lost 7 bases and the V segment lost 4 bases, leaving 9 bases of the junction unmatched. The CDR3 runs to 15 residues. Per the germline V gene, CDR1 is SGHRS and CDR2 is YFSETQ. The CDR3 bases are TGCGCCAGCAGCCCACAGGGGGCCCATGGGCAGCCCCAGCATTTT. Translation gives CASSPQGAHGQPQHF.

The rearrangement joins TRBV6-5 to TRBJ1-2, with TRBD1 matching over 8 bases. V lost 7 bases, J lost 7 bases, and 11 bases stayed unmatched. Germline V gene lookup returns CDR1 MNHEY and CDR2 SVGAGI. The CDR3 covers 14 residues. The chain's CDR3 is CASTPRTGRVGYTF. DNA of the CDR3: TGTGCCAGCACCCCCCGGACAGGGAGAGTTGGCTACACCTTC.

V is TRBV4-2 and J is TRBJ1-2; unclear D gene. This CDR3 is 14 amino acids long. Per the germline V gene, CDR1 is LGHNA and CDR2 is YNFKEQ. V dropped 1 base and J dropped 5 bases, with 11 bases sitting between them. CDR3 loop: CASSQVQALYGYTF. The DNA of the CDR3 is TGTGCCAGCAGCCAAGTGCAGGCCCTTTATGGCTACACCTTC.

This clone came up a few times. The rearrangement uses TRBV6-5 and TRBJ2-3; TRBD2 aligns across 15 bases. The junction had 6 bases not matched to a gene; V was cut back by 6 bases and J by 8 bases. The CDR3 totals 15 residues. Germline CDR1 is MNHEY and CDR2 is SVGAGI. The chain's CDR3 is CASRSGLAGGGTQYF. In DNA form, the CDR3 reads TGTGCCAGCAGATCGGGACTAGCGGGGGGAGGTACGCAGTATTTT.

A few counts support this clone. The chain couples TRBV5-5 to TRBJ2-7; 7 positions agree with TRBD1. This CDR3 has 15 amino acids. Germline CDR1 reads SGHKS; CDR2 reads YYEKEE (reference sequence). The V and J ends lost 4 bases and 0 bases, in that order; junction bases with no gene match: 7. The CDR3 here is CASSVTGLNSYEQYF. The CDR3 coding sequence is TGTGCCAGCAGCGTGACAGGGCTAAACTCCTACGAGCAGTACTTC. Looking up the rest from reference TRBV5-5 and TRBJ2-7 gives the full variable domain: DAGVTQSPTHLIKTRGQQVTLRCSPISGHKSVSWYQQVLGQGPQFIFQYYEKEERGRGNFPDRFSARQFPNYSSELNVNALLLGDSALYLCASSVTGLNSYEQYFGPGTRLTVT.

The rearrangement joins TRBV9 to TRBJ2-5; 10 bases line up with TRBD1. J was trimmed by 2 bases and V by 4 bases; bases with no gene match: 5. Germline V gives CDR1 SGDLS, CDR2 YYNGEE. This CDR3 comprises 15 residues. CDR3 protein: CASSTRTGGQETQYF. Here the CDR3 DNA reads TGTGCCAGCAGCACAAGGACAGGGGGGCAAGAGACCCAGTACTTC.

The chain carries TRBV7-8 and TRBJ2-2; 9 bases agree with TRBD1. Trimming removed 1 base from V and 5 bases from J; junction bases left unmatched: 5. This CDR3 has 16 residues. Per the germline V gene, CDR1 is SGHVS and CDR2 is FQNEAQ. CDR3 amino acids: CASSLEGTGKTGELFF. The CDR3, as DNA: TGTGCCAGCAGCTTAGAGGGGACAGGGAAAACCGGGGAGCTGTTTTTT.

The gene calls are TRBV3-1 (or the pseudogene TRBV3-2) and TRBJ2-3; D gene unclear. Trimming shortened V by 2 bases and J by 0 bases, and 3 bases separated the two germline ends. The V gene's germline CDR1 is LGHDT and CDR2 YNNKEL (reference sequence). This CDR3 has 13 residues. CDR3: CASSQPSTDTQYF. CDR3 DNA sequence: TGTGCCAGCAGCCAACCTAGCACAGATACGCAGTATTTT.

This chain links TRBV11-2 with TRBJ1-3; D may be TRBD1 (6 bases). CDR3 length: 16 residues. Trimming stripped 5 bases from V and 3 bases from J, with 17 bases between. Germline CDR1 is SGHAT and CDR2 is FQNNGV. The CDR3 coding sequence is TGTGCCAGCAGCCTAAGGGTTGGGGACATTGGAAACACCATATATTTT. This translates into CASSLRVGDIGNTIYF. The full variable domain, completed using reference TRBV11-2 and TRBJ1-3, is EAGVAQSPRYKIIEKRQSVAFWCNPISGHATLYWYQQILGQGPKLLIQFQNNGVVDDSQLPKDRFSAERLKGVDSTLKIQPAKLEDSAVYLCASSLRVGDIGNTIYFGEGSWLTVV.

The V and J genes are TRBV30 and TRBJ1-3, with D unresolved. V lost 6 bases to trimming and J lost 0 bases, with 15 bases between them. Germline V gene data show CDR1 as GTSNPN and CDR2 as SVGIG (reference sequence). CDR3 size: 15 residues. The CDR3 nucleotides are TGTGCCTGCGCGGAGCCCGGCAGCTCTGGAAACACCATATATTTT. It translates to CACAEPGSSGNTIYF.

CDR3: CASSLGRNTEAFF. In nucleotides, the CDR3 is TGTGCCAGCAGCTTAGGCAGGAACACTGAAGCTTTCTTT. This chain connects TRBV7-3 to TRBJ1-1; D is undetermined. The germline V and J ends were trimmed by 2 bases and 1 base, with 5 bases remaining between them. The germline V gene encodes CDR1 SGHTA and CDR2 FQGTGA. The CDR3 is 13 residues long. The variable domain in full, with the rest retrieved from reference TRBV7-3 and TRBJ1-1, is GAGVSQTPSNKVTEKGKYVELRCDPISGHTALYWYRQSLGQGPEFLIYFQGTGAADDSGLPNDRFFAVRPEGSVSTLKIQRTERGDSAVYLCASSLGRNTEAFFGQGTRLTVV.